This TCR beta chain appears in the sequencing data of a study of CD8 T cells in Susac syndrome. To note about this clonotype: What it binds is unknown.

General study points: The study admitted that it had a relatively small number of individuals in its TCR sequencing and HLA analysis.

The RNA input was about 0.5 to 1 ug, and it was reverse transcribed with random hexamers. TCRdb re-derived calls from the immunoSEQ multiplex PCR reads in MiXCR, one entry per CDR3 protein. The repertoire consists of 250,000 to 300,000 distinct CDR3 sequences, with roughly 85% occurring once and the leading ten covering 0.2% to 0.25%. This CDR3 is 19 amino acids long. This receptor was taken from a human donor with multiple sclerosis. The chain has TRBV21-1 and TRBJ1-3; TRBD1, the table's D call, lacks a check against the DNA. TRBV21-1 is marked as a pseudogene. The source material was CD8+ T cells from PBMCs. CDR3 coding DNA: TGTGCCAGCAGCAAAGTGGTTACGGGGGACAACATCTCTGGAAACACCATATATTTT. This encodes CASSKVVTGDNISGNTIYF.